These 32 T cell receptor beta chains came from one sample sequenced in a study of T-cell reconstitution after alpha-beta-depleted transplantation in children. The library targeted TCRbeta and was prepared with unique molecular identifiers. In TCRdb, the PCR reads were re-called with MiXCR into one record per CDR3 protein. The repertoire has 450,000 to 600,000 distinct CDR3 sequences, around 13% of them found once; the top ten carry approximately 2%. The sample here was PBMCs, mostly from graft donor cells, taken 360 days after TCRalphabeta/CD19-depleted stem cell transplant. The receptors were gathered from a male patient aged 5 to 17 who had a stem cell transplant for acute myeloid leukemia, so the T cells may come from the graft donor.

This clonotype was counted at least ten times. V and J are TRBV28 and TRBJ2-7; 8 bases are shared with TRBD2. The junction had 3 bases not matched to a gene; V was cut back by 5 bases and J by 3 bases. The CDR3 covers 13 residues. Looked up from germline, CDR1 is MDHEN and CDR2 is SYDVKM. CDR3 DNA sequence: TGTGCCAGCAGTCCGGGAGGGGACTACGAGCAGTACTTC. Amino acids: CASSPGGDYEQYF.

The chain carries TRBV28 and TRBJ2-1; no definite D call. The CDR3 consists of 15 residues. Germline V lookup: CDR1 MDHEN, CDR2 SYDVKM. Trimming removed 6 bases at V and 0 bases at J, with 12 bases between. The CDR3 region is CASRPGQSSYNEQFF. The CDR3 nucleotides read TGTGCCAGCAGGCCTGGCCAGAGCTCCTACAATGAGCAGTTCTTC. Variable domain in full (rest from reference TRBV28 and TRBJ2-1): DVKVTQSSRYLVKRTGEKVFLECVQDMDHENMFWYRQDPGLGLRLIYFSYDVKMKEKGDIPEGYSVSREKKERFSLILESASTNQTSMYLCASRPGQSSYNEQFFGPGTRLTVL.

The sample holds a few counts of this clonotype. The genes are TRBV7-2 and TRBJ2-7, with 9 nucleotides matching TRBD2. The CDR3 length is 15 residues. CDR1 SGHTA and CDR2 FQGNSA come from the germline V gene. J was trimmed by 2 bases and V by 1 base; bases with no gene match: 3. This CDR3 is CASSLGASGTYEQYF. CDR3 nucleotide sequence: TGTGCCAGCAGCTTAGGGGCTAGCGGGACCTACGAGCAGTACTTC. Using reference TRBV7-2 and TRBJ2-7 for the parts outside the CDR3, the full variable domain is GAGVSQSPSNKVTEKGKDVELRCDPISGHTALYWYRQSLGQGLEFLIYFQGNSAPDKSGLPSDRFSAERTGGSVSTLTIQRTQQEDSAVYLCASSLGASGTYEQYFGPGTRLTVT.

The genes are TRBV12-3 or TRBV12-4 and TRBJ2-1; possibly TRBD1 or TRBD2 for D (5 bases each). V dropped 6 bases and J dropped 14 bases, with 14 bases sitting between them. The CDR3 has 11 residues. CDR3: CASSITGRKFF. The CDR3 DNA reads TGTGCCAGCAGCATCACGGGACGAAAGTTCTTC.

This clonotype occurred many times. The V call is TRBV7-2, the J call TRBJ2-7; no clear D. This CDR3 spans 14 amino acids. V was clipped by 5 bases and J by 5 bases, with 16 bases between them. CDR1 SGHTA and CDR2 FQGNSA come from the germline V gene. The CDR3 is CASSPRVGLHEQYF. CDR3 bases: TGTGCCAGCAGCCCCCGAGTCGGTCTCCACGAGCAGTACTTC.

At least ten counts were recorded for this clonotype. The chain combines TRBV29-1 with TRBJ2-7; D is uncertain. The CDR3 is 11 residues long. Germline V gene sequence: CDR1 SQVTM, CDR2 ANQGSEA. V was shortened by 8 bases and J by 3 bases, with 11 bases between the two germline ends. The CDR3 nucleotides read TGCAGCCCGAAGCCTAACTACGAGCAGTACTTC. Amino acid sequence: CSPKPNYEQYF.

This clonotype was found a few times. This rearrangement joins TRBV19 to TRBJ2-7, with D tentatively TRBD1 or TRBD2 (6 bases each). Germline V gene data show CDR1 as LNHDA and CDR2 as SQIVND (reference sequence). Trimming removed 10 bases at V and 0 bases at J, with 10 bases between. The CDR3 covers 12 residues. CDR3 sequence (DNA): TGTGCCACCCGGGGGCCCTCCTACGAGCAGTACTTC. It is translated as CATRGPSYEQYF.

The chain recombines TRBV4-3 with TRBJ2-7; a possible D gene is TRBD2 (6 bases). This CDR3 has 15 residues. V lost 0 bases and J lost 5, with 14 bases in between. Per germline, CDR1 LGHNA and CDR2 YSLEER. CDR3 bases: TGCGCCAGCAGCCAAGATTCCGGGGGAACCAACGAGCAGTACTTC. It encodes CASSQDSGGTNEQYF.

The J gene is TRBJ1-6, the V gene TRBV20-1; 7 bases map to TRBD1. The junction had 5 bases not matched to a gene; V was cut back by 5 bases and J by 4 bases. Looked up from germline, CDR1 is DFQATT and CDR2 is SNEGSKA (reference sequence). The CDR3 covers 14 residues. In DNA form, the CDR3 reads TGCAGTGCTGGCCGGGACAGTTATAATTCACCCCTCCACTTT. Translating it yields CSAGRDSYNSPLHF.

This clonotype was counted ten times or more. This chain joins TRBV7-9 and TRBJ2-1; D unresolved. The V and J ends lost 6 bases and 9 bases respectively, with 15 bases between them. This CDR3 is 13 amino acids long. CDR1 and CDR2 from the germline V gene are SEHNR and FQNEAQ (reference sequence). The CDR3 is CASRGVREGEQFF. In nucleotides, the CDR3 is TGTGCCAGCAGGGGCGTGAGAGAAGGTGAGCAGTTCTTC.

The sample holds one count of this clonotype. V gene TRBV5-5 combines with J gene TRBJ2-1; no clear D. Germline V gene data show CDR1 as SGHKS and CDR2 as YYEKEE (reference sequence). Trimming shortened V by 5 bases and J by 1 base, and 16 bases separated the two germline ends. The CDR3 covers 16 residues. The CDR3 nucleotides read TGTGCCAGCAGACCCGGAAGAGACTGGTCCTACAATGAGCAGTTCTTC. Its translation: CASRPGRDWSYNEQFF.

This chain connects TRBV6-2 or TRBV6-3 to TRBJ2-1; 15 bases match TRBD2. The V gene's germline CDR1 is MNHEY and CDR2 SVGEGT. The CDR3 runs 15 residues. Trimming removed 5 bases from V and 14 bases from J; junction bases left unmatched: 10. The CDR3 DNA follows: TGTGCCAGCAGTCGGGGACTAGCGGGAGGTAATGGGAAGTTCTTC. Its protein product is CASSRGLAGGNGKFF.

The CDR3 bases are TGTGCCAGCAGTGGTTACCGGGACGCCAAGGAGGAGACCCAGTACTTC. It specifies CASSGYRDAKEETQYF. This sequence joins TRBV2 and TRBJ2-5; D could derive from TRBD1 or TRBD2 (5 bases each). Trimming took off 4 bases at V and 5 bases at J, with 20 bases between the two ends. The CDR3 is 16 residues long. Germline assignment: CDR1 SNHLY and CDR2 FYNNEI. Full variable domain (remainder filled in from reference TRBV2 and TRBJ2-5): EPEVTQTPSHQVTQMGQEVILRCVPISNHLYFYWYRQILGQKVEFLVSFYNNEISEKSEIFDDQFSVERPDGSNFTLKIRSTKLEDSAMYFCASSGYRDAKEETQYFGPGTRLLVL.

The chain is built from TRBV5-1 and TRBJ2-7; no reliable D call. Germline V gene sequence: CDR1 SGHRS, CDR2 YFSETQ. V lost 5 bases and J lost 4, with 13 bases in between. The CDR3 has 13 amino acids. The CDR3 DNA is TGCGCCAGCAGGGGCCCCCAGTTATACGAGCAGTACTTC. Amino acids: CASRGPQLYEQYF. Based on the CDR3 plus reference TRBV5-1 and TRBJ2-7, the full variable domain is KAGVTQTPRYLIKTRGQQVTLSCSPISGHRSVSWYQQTPGQGLQFLFEYFSETQRNKGNFPGRFSGRQFSNSRSEMNVSTLELGDSALYLCASRGPQLYEQYFGPGTRLTVT.

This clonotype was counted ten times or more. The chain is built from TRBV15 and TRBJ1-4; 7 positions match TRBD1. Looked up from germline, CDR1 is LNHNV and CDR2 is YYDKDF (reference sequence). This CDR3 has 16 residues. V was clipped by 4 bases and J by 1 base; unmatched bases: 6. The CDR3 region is CATSKTGEVTNEKLFF. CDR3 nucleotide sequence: TGTGCCACCAGCAAAACAGGGGAAGTAACTAATGAAAAACTGTTTTTT.

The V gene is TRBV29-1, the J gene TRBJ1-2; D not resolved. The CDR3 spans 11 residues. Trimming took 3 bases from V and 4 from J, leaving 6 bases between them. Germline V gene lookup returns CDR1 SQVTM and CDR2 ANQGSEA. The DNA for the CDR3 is TGCAGCGTTGACGGGAGCTATGGCTACACCTTC. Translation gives CSVDGSYGYTF. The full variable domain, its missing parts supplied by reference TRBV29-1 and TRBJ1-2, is SAVISQKPSRDICQRGTSLTIQCQVDSQVTMMFWYRQQPGQSLTLIATANQGSEATYESGFVIDKFPISRPNLTFSTLTVSNMSPEDSSIYLCSVDGSYGYTFGSGTRLTVV.

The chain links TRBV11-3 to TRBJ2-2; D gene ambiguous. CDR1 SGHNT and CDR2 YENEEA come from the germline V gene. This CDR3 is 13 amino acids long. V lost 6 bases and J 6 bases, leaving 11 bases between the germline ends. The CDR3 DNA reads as TGTGCCAGCAGTTTCTCCCCTCCCGGGGAGCTGTTTTTT. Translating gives CASSFSPPGELFF.

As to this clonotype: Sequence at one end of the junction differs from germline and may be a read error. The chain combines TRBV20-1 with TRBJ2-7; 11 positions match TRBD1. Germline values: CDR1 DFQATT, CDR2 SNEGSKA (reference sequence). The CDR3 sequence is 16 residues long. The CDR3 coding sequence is TGCTGTGCCAGGAGACATATACGGGACAGGGGGAACGAGCAGTACTTC. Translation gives CCARRHIRDRGNEQYF.

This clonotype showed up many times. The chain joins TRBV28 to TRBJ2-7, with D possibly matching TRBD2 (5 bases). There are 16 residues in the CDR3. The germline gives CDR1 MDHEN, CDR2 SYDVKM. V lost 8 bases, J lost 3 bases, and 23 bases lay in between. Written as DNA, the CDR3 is TGTGCCAGCCCGGACTTGACCGACGACGTAATCTACGAGCAGTACTTC. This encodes CASPDLTDDVIYEQYF.

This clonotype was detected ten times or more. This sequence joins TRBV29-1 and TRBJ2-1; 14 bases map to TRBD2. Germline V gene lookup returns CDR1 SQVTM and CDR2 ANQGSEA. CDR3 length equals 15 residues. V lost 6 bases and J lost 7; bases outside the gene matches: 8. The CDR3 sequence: CSVPGLAGVGNEQFF. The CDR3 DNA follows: TGCAGCGTGCCGGGACTAGCGGGAGTAGGAAATGAGCAGTTCTTC.

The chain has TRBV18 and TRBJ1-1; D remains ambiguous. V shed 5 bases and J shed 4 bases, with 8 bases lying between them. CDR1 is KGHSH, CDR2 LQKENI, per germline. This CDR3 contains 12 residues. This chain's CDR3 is CASSSGTTEAFF. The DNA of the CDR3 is TGTGCCAGCTCATCAGGAACCACTGAAGCTTTCTTT.

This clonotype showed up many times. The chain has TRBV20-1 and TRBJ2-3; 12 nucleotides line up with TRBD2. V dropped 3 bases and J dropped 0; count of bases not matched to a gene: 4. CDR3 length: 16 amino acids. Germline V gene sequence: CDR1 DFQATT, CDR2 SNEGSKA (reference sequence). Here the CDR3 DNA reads TGCAGTGCTAGGGGTGGACTAGCGGGGAGCACAGATACGCAGTATTTT. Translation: CSARGGLAGSTDTQYF.

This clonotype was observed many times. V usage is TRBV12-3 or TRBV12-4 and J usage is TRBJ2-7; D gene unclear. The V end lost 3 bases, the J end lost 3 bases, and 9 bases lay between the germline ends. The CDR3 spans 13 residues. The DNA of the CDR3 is TGTGCCAGCAGTTTGTCCATCCGCTACGAGCAGTACTTC. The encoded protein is CASSLSIRYEQYF.

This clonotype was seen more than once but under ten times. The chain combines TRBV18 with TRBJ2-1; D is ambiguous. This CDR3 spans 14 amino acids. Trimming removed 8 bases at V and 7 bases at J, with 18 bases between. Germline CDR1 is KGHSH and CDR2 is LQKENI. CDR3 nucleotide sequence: TGTGCCAGCCTCGGGCAGTTAGAGTTTAATGAGCAGTTCTTC. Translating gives CASLGQLEFNEQFF.

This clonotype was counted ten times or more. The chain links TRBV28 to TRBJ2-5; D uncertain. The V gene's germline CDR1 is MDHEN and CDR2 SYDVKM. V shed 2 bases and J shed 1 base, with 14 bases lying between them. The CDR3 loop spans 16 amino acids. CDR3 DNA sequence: TGTGCCAGCAGTTTAGGGCTAGATGTTGGCCAAGAGACCCAGTACTTC. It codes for CASSLGLDVGQETQYF.

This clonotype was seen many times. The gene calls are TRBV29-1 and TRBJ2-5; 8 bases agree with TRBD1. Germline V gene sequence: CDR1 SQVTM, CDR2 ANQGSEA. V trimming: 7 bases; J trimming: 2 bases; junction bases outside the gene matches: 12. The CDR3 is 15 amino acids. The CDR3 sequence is CSAGRTGTQQETQYF. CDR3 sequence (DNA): TGCAGCGCTGGCCGGACAGGGACCCAACAAGAGACCCAGTACTTC.

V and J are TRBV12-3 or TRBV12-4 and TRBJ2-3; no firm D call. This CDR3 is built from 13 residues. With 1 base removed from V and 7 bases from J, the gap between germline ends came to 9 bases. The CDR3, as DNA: TGTGCCAGCAGTTTAGGGGCAACCAATACGCAGTATTTT. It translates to CASSLGATNTQYF.

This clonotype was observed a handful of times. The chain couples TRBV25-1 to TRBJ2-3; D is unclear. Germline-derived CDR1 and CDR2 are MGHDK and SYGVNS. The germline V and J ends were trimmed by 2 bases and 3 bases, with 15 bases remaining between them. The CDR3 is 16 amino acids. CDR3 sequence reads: CASSEVNYPWTDTQYF. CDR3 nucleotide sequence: TGTGCCAGCAGTGAAGTCAACTACCCTTGGACAGATACGCAGTATTTT.

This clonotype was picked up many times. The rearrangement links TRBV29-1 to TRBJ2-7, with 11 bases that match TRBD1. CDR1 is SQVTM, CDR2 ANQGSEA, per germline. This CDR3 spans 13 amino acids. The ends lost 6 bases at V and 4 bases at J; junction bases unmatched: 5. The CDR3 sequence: CSVSDRGPYEQYF. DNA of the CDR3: TGCAGCGTCTCGGACAGGGGGCCGTACGAGCAGTACTTC.

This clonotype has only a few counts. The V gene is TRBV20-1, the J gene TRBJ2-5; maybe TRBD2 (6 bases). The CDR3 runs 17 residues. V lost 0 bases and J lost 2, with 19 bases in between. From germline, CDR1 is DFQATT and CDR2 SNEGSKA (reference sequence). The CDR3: CSARDPLGSGRQETQYF. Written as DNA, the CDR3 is TGCAGTGCTAGAGATCCCCTGGGTAGCGGCAGACAAGAGACCCAGTACTTC.

The CDR3 DNA is TGTGCCAGCAGTTCCTCGACAGGGGGCTATGGGGCCAACGTCCTGACTTTC. Translating it yields CASSSSTGGYGANVLTF. The J gene is TRBJ2-6, the V gene TRBV27; 10 bases are shared with TRBD1. The germline CDR1 and CDR2 sequences are MNHEY and SMNVEV (reference sequence). CDR3 length equals 17 residues. V shed 4 bases and J 3 bases; nucleotides not matched to a gene: 6.

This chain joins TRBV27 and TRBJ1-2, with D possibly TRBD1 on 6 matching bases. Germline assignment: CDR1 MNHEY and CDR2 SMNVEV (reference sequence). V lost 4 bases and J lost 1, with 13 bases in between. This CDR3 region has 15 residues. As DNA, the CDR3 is TGTGCCAGCAGTTCCATTCCGGACAGTAACTATGGCTACACCTTC. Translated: CASSSIPDSNYGYTF.